Included here is one TCR beta chain sequence, with context. What antigen it recognizes has not been identified. The CDR3 spans 11 residues, from the cysteine through the phenylalanine. The DNA is unrecorded. The germline V gene provides CDR1 SQVTM and CDR2 ANQGSEA. This sample is drawn from a study of T cells expressing NK-cell markers (TCRdb year 2020). Study-wide context: Three sorted T-cell subsets (CD3+CD56+NKG2C+, CD3+CD56+NKG2C- and CD3+CD56-NKG2C+) from eight donors had their TCR beta-chain repertoires profiled. The libraries were sequenced on Illumina HiSeq 2000/2500, MiSeq or NextSeq, producing 2 x 150 bp reads. The eight sequenced donors were randomly selected healthy volunteers, three men and five women. Among the eight sequenced donors, only one was HCMV-seronegative, while the other seven were HCMV-seropositive. Broad study findings and their caveats: In several donors, the dominant CD3+CD56+NKG2C+ clonotypes were found to rank among the top 10 CD8+ clonotypes and to make up roughly 1.0-7.5% of CD8+ T cells. Whether the expanded NKG2C-expressing T cell clones were specific for HCMV antigens remained unclear. Those dominant clonotypes were again the most abundant among CD3+CD56-NKG2C+ cells in four donors, at about 25-60.1%.

The sample was run on an Illumina HiSeq 2000. TCR beta cDNA libraries were prepared using 5'RACE template switching, which introduced a universal primer site and unique molecular identifiers. Priming for cDNA synthesis came from the TCR beta constant segment, and two successive PCR amplification steps followed. In the paper's pipeline: MIGEC was used to demultiplex reads and group reads by UMI, and MiTCR was used to assemble and quantify clonotypes. To exclude erroneous sequences, only TCR cDNA sequences supported by at least two reads were retained. Downstream repertoire analysis used the tcR package, and clonotypes were matched across fractions by CDR3 nucleotide sequence plus V segment. VDJmatch was used to annotate antigen specificity against VDJdb, with one amino acid substitution in CDR3 allowed. TCRdb reprocessed the public reads and reports one entry per CDR3 protein sequence, without DNA. TCRdb's processing, not the authors' own work, is the source of the V and J calls. The sample's records list around 470,000 distinct CDR3 sequences. The ten most abundant clones make up under 1.5% of the sample.

To determine HCMV serostatus, a commercial ELISA kit was used to detect HCMV-specific IgG in serum. Ficoll density gradient centrifugation was used to isolate peripheral blood mononuclear cells from blood. The sequence links TRBV29-1 to TRBJ2-3. The receptor was isolated from a woman aged 45-65 years in good health. Donor details come from another sample of the same person, matched by shared clones. The sequenced material came from blood T cells: a sorted CD56 or NKG2C T cell subset, CD4+ or CD8+ T cells, or bulk PBMC T cells (not recorded which). This receptor has the CDR3 CSVRVGDTQYF.